This is a list of T cell receptor beta chains from one sample in a study of Graves' ophthalmopathy and Graves' hyperthyroidism. Using its own MiXCR run on the multiplex PCR reads, TCRdb lists one record per CDR3 protein. This table has hundreds of thousands of distinct CDR3 sequences, approximately 22% appearing once. Sequencing was carried out using peripheral blood. The receptors stem from a woman younger than 35 with stable Graves' hyperthyroidism. Some clones in this sample may be carry-over from other donors' samples. Each CDR3 is given with its conserved first and last residue. D genes are given only for firm matches. Part of the rows lack a size; the others show once, few, many or a class for expanded clones.

clone_size cdr3_length d_call j_call v_call cdr3_nt cdr3_aa
few 12 - TRBJ2-2 TRBV6-1 TGTGCCACCGGGGGTAGCACCGGGGAGCTGTTTTTT CATGGSTGELFF
- 13 TRBD1 TRBJ1-5 TRBV20-1 TGCAGTGTCTCACAGGGGGCTGCGCAGCCCCAGCATTTT CSVSQGAAQPQHF
many 14 - TRBJ1-1 TRBV5-1 TGCGCCAGCAGCTTGGCGGCCCAGGGGACTGAAGCTTTCTTT CASSLAAQGTEAFF
- 15 TRBD1 TRBJ2-7 TRBV20-1 TGCAGTGCTAGAGATCCGGGACAGGGGGCGGGCGAGCAGTACTTC CSARDPGQGAGEQYF
many 12 - TRBJ1-1 TRBV19 TGTGCCACCCGAGACGTGTCCACTGAAGCTTTCTTT CATRDVSTEAFF
many 14 TRBD1 TRBJ1-1 TRBV28 TGTGCCAGCTACCCATTTTCAGGGGGCACTGAAGCTTTCTTT CASYPFSGGTEAFF
many 14 - TRBJ2-7 TRBV6-2/TRBV6-3 TGTGCCAGCAGTTATTCGGACAGCGCCTACGAGCAGTACTTC CASSYSDSAYEQYF
- 13 TRBD2 TRBJ2-7 TRBV7-6 TGTGCCAGCAGCTTAAAGACTAGCTGGGAGCAGTACTTC CASSLKTSWEQYF
many 12 - TRBJ1-2 TRBV20-1 TGCAGTGCTAGAGTATCGGACTATGGCTACACCTTC CSARVSDYGYTF
many 15 - TRBJ2-5 TRBV30 TGTGCCTGGAGTGTAGGTGTAACAGCGGGAGAGACCCAGTACTTC CAWSVGVTAGETQYF
many 12 - TRBJ2-7 TRBV6-1 TGTGCCAGCAGCGCCCGGGTAGGGGAGCAGTACTTC CASSARVGEQYF
few 15 - TRBJ2-5 TRBV3-1 TGTGCCAGCAGCCAAGGGACAGTTTCCCAAGAGACCCAGTACTTC CASSQGTVSQETQYF
few 16 TRBD1 TRBJ2-5 TRBV19 TGTGCCAGTAGTATTCGGGACAGGAATTACCAAGAGACCCAGTACTTC CASSIRDRNYQETQYF
few 15 - TRBJ1-2 TRBV12-3/TRBV12-4 TGTGCCAGCAGTTTAAACCGCCTCGGGGTGTGGGGCTACACCTTC CASSLNRLGVWGYTF
- 15 - TRBJ2-7 TRBV7-2 TGTGCCAGCAGCGCCCCGACCCAGGCCTCCTACGAGCAGTACTTC CASSAPTQASYEQYF
few 11 - TRBJ1-1 TRBV6-2/TRBV6-3 TGTGCCAGCAGTTGGGTGAATGAAGCTTTCTTT CASSWVNEAFF
- 14 - TRBJ2-6 TRBV29-1 TGCAGCGTGGGAGGACATTCGGGGGCCAACGTCCTGACTTTC CSVGGHSGANVLTF
few 16 - TRBJ1-5 TRBV6-5 TGTGCCAGCAGTTACCCCCCACAAAATACCAATCAGCCCCAGCATTTT CASSYPPQNTNQPQHF
- 16 TRBD1 TRBJ1-5 TRBV19 TGTGCCAGTAGTATTGAGGGCAGGGGGCAGAATCAGCCCCAGCATTTT CASSIEGRGQNQPQHF
many 15 - TRBJ1-2 TRBV19 TGTGCCAGTAGTATAGGGGCAGGGACTAACTATGGCTACACCTTC CASSIGAGTNYGYTF
many 15 TRBD2 TRBJ2-7 TRBV11-2 TGTGCCAGCAGCTCACTCCGGGACTACGACTACGAGCAGTACTTC CASSSLRDYDYEQYF
many 15 - TRBJ1-2 TRBV5-6 TGTGCCAGCAGCTTGGAGGGTCATTCGCTCTATGGCTACACCTTC CASSLEGHSLYGYTF
many 13 - TRBJ2-7 TRBV7-2 TGTGCCAGCAGCCCCCCCGGGTTAGGCGAGCAGTACTTC CASSPPGLGEQYF
- 14 - TRBJ2-5 TRBV3-1 TGTGCCAGCAGCCAAGACAGGGCTACAGAGACCCAGTACTTC CASSQDRATETQYF
many 14 TRBD2 TRBJ2-2 TRBV20-1 TGCAGTGCTAGTCAAGCGGGGATTGTGGGGGAGCTGTTTTTT CSASQAGIVGELFF
many 15 - TRBJ1-1 TRBV12-3/TRBV12-4 TGTGCCAGCAACCCACCGTTACTTGGGGGCACTGAAGCTTTCTTT CASNPPLLGGTEAFF
many 15 - TRBJ1-1 TRBV19 TGTGCCAGTAGTATAAGGGGAATGGGGAACACTGAAGCTTTCTTT CASSIRGMGNTEAFF
many 14 - TRBJ2-5 TRBV2 TGTGCCAGCAAAAGGACCAGGGGCCAAGAGACCCAGTACTTC CASKRTRGQETQYF
many 14 TRBD1 TRBJ2-4 TRBV12-3/TRBV12-4 TGTGCCAGCAGCCCCGGGACAGGGGAGTACATTCAGTACTTC CASSPGTGEYIQYF
few 16 - TRBJ2-7 TRBV5-1 TGCGCCAGCAGCATGGGACCGGGGGTACCTACGTTTGAGCAGTACTTC CASSMGPGVPTFEQYF
many 15 - TRBJ2-7 TRBV5-1 TGCGCCAGCAGCTGGCGGGACAGCGAGGCCTACGAGCAGTACTTC CASSWRDSEAYEQYF
many 13 - TRBJ2-7 TRBV6-1 TGTGCCAGCAGTATGGACGGTGCTGGCGGGCAGTACTTC CASSMDGAGGQYF
- 13 - TRBJ1-1 TRBV27 TGTGCCAGCAACACTTACCCGGCAGCTGAAGCTTTCTTT CASNTYPAAEAFF
many 15 - TRBJ1-1 TRBV18 TGTGCCAGCTCACCGGAAGGCCTTGGGGGCACTGAAGCTTTCTTT CASSPEGLGGTEAFF
- 9 - TRBJ2-7 TRBV7-2 TGTGCCGACCCCTCGGAGCAGTACTTC CADPSEQYF
many 13 - TRBJ2-7 TRBV28 TGTGCCAGCAGTTCGGGGAACTTGTACGAGCAGTACTTC CASSSGNLYEQYF
- 15 - TRBJ1-6 TRBV12-3/TRBV12-4 TGTGCCAGCAGTTTTGGACAGTCCTATAATTCACCCCTCCACTTT CASSFGQSYNSPLHF
many 16 - TRBJ2-7 TRBV24-1 TGTGCCACCAGTGACCTGACTATCACGGACCTTTACGAGCAGTACTTC CATSDLTITDLYEQYF
- 17 - TRBJ1-1 TRBV7-8 TGTGCCAGCAGCCCTCGACCCGGGTCCCTATCGGACACTGAAGCTTTCTTT CASSPRPGSLSDTEAFF
- 16 - TRBJ1-1 TRBV12-3/TRBV12-4 TGTGCCACAAAGAGGGGCCAAGGTCCAATGAACACTGAAGCTTTCTTT CATKRGQGPMNTEAFF